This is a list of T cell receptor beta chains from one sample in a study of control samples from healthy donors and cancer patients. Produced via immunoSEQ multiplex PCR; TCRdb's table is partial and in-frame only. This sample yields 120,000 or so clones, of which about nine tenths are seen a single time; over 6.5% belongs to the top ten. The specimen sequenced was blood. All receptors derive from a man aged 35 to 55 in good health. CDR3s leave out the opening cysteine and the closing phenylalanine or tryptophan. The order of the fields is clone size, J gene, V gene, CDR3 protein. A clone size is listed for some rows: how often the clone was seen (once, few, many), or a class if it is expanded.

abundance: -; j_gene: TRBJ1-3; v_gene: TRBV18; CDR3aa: ASSPDRVSGNTIY
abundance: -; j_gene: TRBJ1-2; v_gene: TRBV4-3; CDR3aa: ASSQEEGGAGGIDYGYT
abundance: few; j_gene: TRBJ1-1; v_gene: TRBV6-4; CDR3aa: ASSQLGGGTEAF
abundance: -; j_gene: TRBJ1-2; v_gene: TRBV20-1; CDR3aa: SAAPGDGYT
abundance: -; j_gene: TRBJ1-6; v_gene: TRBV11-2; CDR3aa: ASSSGSNNSPLH
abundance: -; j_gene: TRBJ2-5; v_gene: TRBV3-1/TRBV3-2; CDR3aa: ASSHTRGSGETQY
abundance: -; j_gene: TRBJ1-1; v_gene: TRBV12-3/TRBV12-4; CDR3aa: ASSLTTEAF
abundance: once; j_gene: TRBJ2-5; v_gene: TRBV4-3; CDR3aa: ASSQDGFGGEETQY
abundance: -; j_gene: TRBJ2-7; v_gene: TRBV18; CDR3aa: ASSPLDRGTYEQY
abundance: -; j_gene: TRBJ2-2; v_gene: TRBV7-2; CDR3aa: ATKALSSSTGELF
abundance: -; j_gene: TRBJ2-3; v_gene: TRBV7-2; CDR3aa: ASSFRGAGADTQY
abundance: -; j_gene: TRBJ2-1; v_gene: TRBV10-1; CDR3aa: ASRNAAGPHNEQF
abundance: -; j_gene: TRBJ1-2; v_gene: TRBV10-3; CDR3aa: AISEYGKGRDGYT
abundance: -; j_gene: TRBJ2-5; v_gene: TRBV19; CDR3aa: ASSHTGMETQY
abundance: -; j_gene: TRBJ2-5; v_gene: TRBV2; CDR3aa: ASSETAVQETQY
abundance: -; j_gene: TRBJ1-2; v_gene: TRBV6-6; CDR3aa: ASGTAERYGYT
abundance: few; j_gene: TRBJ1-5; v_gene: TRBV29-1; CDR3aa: SVRQGAGQPQH
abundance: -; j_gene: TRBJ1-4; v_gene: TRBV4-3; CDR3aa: ASSQERKLSNEKLF
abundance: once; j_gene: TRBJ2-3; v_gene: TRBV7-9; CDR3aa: ASSSLGLAGGGFTDTQY
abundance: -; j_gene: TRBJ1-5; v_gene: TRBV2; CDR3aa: ASRGTGEGQPQH
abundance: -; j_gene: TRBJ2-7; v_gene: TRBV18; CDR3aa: ASSPPGGRDRAEQY
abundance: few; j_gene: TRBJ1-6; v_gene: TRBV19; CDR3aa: ASSIDRGMSPLH
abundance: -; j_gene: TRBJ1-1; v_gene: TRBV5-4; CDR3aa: ASSSNGPSSKAF
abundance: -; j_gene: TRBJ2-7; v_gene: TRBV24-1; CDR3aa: ATSDSDRGGHEQY
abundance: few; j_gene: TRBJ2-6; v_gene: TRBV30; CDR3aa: AWSSQRAPQVSGANVLT
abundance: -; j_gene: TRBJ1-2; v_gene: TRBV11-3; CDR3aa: ASSRTGINGYT
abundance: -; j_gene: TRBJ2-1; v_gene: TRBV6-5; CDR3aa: ASMALLSSYNEQF
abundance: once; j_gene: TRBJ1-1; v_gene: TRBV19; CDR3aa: ASSVTTGSNTEAF
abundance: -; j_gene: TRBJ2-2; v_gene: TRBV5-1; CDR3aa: ASSSRADTGELF
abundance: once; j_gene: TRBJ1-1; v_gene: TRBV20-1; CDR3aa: SARAGRGAF
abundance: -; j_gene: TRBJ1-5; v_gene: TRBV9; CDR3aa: ASSVGGSFNQPQH
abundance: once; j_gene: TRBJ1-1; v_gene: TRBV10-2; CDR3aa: ASSESVRTRADEAF
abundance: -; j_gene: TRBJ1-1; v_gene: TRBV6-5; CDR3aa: ASSNTQGRREAF
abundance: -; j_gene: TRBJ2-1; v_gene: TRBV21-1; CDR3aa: ASSKTGGEVNEQF
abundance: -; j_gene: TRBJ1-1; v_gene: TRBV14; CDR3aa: ASSPPGRAMNTEAF
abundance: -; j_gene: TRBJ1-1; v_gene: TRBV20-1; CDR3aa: SASRDTEAF
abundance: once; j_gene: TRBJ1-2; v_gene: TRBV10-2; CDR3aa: ASGREENYGYT
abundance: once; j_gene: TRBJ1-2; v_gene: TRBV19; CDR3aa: ASSPRTVELANYGYT
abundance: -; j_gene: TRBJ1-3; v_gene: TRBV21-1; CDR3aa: ASSKRPEGRLSGNTIY
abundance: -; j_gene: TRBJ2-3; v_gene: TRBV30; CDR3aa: AWSVSRGGADTQY
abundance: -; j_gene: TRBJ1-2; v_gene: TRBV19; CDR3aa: ASSLTQGGYGYT
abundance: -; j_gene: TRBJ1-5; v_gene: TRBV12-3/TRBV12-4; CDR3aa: ASRGAQPQH
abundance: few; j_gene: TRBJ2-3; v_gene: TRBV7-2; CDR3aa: ASSYSASTDTQY
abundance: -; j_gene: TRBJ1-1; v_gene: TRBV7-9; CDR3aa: ASRPGTGFRTEAF
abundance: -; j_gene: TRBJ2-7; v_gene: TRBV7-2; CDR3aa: ASSLRDALSYEQY
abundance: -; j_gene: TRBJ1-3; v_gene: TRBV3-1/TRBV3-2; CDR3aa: ASSNVDRSGNTIY
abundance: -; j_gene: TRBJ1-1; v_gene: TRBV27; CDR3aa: ASSLAGRTEAF
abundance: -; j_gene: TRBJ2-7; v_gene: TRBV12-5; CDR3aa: ASGSGNSYEQY
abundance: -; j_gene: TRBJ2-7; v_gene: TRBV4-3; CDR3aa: ASSQDPRQMYEQY
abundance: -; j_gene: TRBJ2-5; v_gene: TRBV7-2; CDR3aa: ASSFYGTSGRETQY
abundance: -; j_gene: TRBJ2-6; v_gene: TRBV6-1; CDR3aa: ASSGDGGSGANVLT
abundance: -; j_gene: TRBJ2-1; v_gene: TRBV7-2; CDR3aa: ASSFRDTAPPGEQF
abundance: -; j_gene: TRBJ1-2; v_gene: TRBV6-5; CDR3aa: ASCKPSGRYT
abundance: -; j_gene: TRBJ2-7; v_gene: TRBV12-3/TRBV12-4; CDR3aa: ASSPVTGFEQY
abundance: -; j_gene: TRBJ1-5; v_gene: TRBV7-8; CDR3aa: ASSPATGLNH